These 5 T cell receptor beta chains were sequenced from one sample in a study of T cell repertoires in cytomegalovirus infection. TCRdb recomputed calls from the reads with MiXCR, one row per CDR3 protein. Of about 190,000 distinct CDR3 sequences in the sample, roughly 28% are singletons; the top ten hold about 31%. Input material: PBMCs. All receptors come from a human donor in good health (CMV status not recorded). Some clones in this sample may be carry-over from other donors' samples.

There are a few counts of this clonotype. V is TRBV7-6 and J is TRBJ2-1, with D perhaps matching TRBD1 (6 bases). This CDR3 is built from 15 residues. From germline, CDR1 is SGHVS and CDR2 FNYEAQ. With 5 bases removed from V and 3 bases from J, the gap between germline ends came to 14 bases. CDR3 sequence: CASSISGTNYNEQFF. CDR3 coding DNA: TGTGCCAGCAGCATCTCCGGGACAAACTACAATGAGCAGTTCTTC.

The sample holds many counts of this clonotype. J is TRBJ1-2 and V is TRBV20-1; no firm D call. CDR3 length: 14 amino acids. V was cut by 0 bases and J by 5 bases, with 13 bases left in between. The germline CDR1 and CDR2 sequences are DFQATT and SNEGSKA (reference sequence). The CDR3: CSAREVSLGYGYTF. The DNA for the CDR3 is TGCAGTGCTAGAGAGGTTAGCTTGGGATATGGCTACACCTTC.

In DNA, the CDR3 is TGTGCCAGCAGAAATGGAATTGAGCGAGCTTTCTTT. This translates into CASRNGIERAFF. The chain uses TRBV6-5 and TRBJ1-1, with D unclear. The germline CDR1 and CDR2 sequences are MNHEY and SVGAGI. This CDR3 comprises 12 residues. The V gene lost 6 bases and the J gene lost 10 bases, with 15 bases spanning the gap.

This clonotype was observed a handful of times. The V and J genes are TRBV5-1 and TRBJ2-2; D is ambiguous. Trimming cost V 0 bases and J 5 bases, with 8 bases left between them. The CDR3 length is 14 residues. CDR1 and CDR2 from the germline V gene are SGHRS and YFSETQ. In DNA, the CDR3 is TGCGCCAGCAGCTTGGGTCCGGAGACCGGGGAGCTGTTTTTT. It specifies CASSLGPETGELFF.

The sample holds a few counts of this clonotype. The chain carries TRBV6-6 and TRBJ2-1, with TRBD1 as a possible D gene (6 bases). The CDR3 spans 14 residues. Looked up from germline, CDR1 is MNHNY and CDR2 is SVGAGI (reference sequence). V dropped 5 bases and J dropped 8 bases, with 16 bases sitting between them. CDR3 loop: CASSPRGTIHEQFF. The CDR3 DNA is TGTGCCAGCAGTCCTCGAGGGACAATCCATGAGCAGTTCTTC.